Sequencing of this TCR beta chain was carried out in a study of post-analysis software for immune sequencing data. For the study at large: Relapsing-remitting, secondary progressive and progressive-relapsing forms of multiple sclerosis all featured among disease courses. Findings and limits, study-wide: TRBV segments more frequent in patients than in controls numbered roughly 5 and included TRBV5-6, TRBV5-1 and TRBV20-1. Compared against controls, patients with multiple sclerosis displayed significantly lower normalized Chao1 diversity. When the samples were clustered directly with F measure, those that had been prepared in the same batch showed strong co-clustering.

Every TCR beta cDNA library bore unique molecular identifiers. Input amounts of roughly 1 to 10 million T cells were used. These gave approximately 500,000 cDNA molecules, so each molecule approximated one T cell. TCRdb independently ran MiXCR on the PCR reads; one entry per CDR3 protein. Of 750,000 to 900,000 distinct CDR3 sequences listed, about 43% are singletons. The germline V gene encodes CDR1 KGHDR and CDR2 SFDVKD. V lost 0 bases to trimming and J lost 7 bases, with 21 bases between them. This CDR3 is built from 17 residues. Worth noting for this clonotype: Antigen specificity is unknown.

The rearrangement links TRBV24-1 to TRBJ2-7; TRBD2 might be the D (6 bases). The origin of this receptor is a girl aged 10 to 17 with multiple sclerosis. Material for sequencing was blood. The DNA of the CDR3 is TGTGCCACCAGTGATTTGAATGACGGGAGATTCTACAATGAGCAGTACTTC. It translates to CATSDLNDGRFYNEQYF.